The sequence of this T cell receptor beta chain was determined in a study of cytomegalovirus exposure and HLA in healthy donors (dated by TCRdb to 2016 to 2017). About the study as a whole: According to a later analysis, one platform produced both the 100 to 150 validation repertoires and the 720 or so repertoires of the first cohort. A separate validation cohort of roughly 130 different subjects was used in addition to the 666-subject first cohort. The study aimed to test whether signatures of past pathogen exposure could be identified by cataloging public T cell receptors. High-throughput TCR immunosequencing, statistical association of individual TCRs with disease status, and machine learning were combined to predict cytomegalovirus infection status. The study at large found these results: In a later analysis, TCRs clustered in the first cohort were found to also tend to co-occur in the roughly 110 validation repertoires, with about 94% of cluster scores above 0. Across donors, most TCR sequences were observed very rarely, whereas some public TCRs were present in many individuals. All 120 or so repertoires were used to score co-occurrence in the validation cohort in a later analysis, because that analysis had no HLA typing for the cohort. In both the original and validation cohorts, the classifier was reported to diagnose cytomegalovirus status with high specificity and sensitivity. It was suggested by the authors that the approach could potentially be generalized to other disease states and immunological phenotypes. Three of the identified cytomegalovirus-associated TCR beta chains were confirmed in vitro to be specific for cytomegalovirus antigens. A total of fewer than 200 TCR beta chains were listed by the study as associated with cytomegalovirus.

To prepare the library, the immunoSEQ multiplex PCR assay was applied. Processing in the source paper ran as follows. A statistical classification framework was developed to diagnose cytomegalovirus status using the catalog of TCR beta chain sequences. Imported from immuneACCESS, the table was reduced by TCRdb to in-frame sequences with V and J called. These copies leave out some clones; in studies compared against another copy, an unresolved V gene accounts for under half, and the cause of the remainder is not known. The V and J calls and the clone size are those of that table, but D and trimming were determined from the DNA. Counted in this sample were tens of thousands of clones; 85% of them appeared once. In total, the top ten clones hold less than 3% of the sample. The donors were included in the validation cohort of approximately 130 subjects, a group kept apart from the roughly 700-subject first cohort.

A remark on this clone: Its antigen is still unknown. There are no base qualities to consult, and no much larger clone falls within one base.

The junction shows trimming of 6 bases on V and 5 bases on J, plus 14 bases between the germline ends. CDR1 and CDR2 are read off the germline V gene (reference sequence) as LNHDA and SQIVND. The CDR3 goes from the cysteine to the phenylalanine over 14 residues. Only the CDR3 DNA stays, 42 bases, in frame from base 1. Sequences were obtained from PBMCs. This chain is built from TRBV19 and TRBJ2-1; perhaps TRBD2 is the D gene, with 6 bases matching. This sequence originates from a young man in good health and CMV-seronegative. CDR3 reads: CASRPVGGNNEQFF. The nucleotide sequence reads as follows: TGTGCCAGTAGGCCTGTGGGGGGAAACAATGAGCAGTTCTTC.